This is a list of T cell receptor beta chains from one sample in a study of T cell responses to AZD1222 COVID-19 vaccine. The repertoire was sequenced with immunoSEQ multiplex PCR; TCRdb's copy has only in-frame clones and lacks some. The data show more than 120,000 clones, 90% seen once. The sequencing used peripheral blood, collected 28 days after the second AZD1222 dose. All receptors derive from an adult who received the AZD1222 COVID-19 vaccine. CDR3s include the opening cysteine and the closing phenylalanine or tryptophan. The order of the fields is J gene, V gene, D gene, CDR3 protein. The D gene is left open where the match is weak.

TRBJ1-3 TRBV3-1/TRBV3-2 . CASSWTGRGSSGNTIYF
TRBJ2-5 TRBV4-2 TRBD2 CASSQLGTSGGGFETQYF
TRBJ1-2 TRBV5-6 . CASSLRGRGNYGYTF
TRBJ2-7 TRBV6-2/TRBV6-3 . CASGLSYEQYF
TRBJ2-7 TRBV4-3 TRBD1 CASSLGQGDYEQYF
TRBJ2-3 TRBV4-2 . CASSQDGGGSTDTQYF
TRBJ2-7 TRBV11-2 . CASSPLSALGNEQYF
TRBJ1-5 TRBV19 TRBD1 CASSTGQVYQPQHF
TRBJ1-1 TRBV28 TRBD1 CASSTFRQGVNEAFF
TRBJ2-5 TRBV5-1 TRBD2 CASSLPSGGLETQYF
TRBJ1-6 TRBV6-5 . CASGEQGSSPLHF
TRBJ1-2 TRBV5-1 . CASSLLSGPRAHGYTF
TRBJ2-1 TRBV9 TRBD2 CASSVGGLAGGNEQFF
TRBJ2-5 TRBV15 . CATREDRTWRETQYF
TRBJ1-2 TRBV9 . CASSANGAYGYTF
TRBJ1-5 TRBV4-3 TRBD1 CASSQEDREDQPQHF
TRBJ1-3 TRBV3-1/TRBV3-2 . CASSPSGNTIYF